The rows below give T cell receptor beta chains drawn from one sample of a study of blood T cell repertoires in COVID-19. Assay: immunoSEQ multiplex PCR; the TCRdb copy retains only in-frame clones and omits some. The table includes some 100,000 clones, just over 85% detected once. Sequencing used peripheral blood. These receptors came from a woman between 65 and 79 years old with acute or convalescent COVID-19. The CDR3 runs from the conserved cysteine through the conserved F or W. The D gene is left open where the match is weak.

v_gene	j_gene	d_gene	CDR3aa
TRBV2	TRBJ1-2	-	CASSLVEYGYTF
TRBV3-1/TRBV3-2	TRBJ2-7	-	CASSQAVNEQYF
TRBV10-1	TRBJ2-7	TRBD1	CASSKTGAYEQYF
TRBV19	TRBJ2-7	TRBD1	CASSMITGGSYEQYF
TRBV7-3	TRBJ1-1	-	CASSLSRSRQENTEAFF
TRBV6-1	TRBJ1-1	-	CASSESYTEAFF
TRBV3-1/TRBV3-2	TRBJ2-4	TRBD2	CASARGDLAKNIQYF
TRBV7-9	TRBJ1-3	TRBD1	CASSPSGGAIYF
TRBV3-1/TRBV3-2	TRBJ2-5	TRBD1	CASSLKGTGKETQYF
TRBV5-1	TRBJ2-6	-	CASSDQGSGANVLTF
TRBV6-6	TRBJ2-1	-	CASRHVGGGTDNEQFF
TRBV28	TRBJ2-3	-	CASSLVHSDTQYF
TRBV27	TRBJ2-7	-	CASSLSFGTSVEQYF
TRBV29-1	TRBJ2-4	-	CSATHPGAKNIQYF
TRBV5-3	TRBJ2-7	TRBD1	CARRTQGAKEQYF
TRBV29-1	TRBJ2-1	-	CSASRRGFYNEQFF
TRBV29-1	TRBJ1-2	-	CSSGRGNYGYTF
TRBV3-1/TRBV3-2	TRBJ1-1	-	CASSHAPEGAFF
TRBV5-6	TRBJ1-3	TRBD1	CASSLGRTGLIGNTIYF
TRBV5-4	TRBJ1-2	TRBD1	CASSFSGQGVGYTF
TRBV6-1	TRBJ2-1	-	CASSEGWGLYNEQFF
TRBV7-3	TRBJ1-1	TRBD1	CASSLRQGGEAFF
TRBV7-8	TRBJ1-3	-	CASSLVRTPSSGNTIYF
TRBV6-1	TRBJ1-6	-	CASSEPGRLSPLHF
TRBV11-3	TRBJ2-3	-	CASSPRAGGTDTQYF
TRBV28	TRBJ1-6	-	CASTSGRLGYSPLHF
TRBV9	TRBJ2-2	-	CASSVQNTGELFF
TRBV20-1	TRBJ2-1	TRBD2	CSASWSSGPPQQFF
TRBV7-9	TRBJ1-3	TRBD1	CASSARDSPTSGNTIYF
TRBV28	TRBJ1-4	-	CASSLLDSGEKLFF
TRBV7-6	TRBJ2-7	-	CASSLTQYDTRSEQYF
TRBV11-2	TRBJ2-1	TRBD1	CASNPLGTALGNEQFF
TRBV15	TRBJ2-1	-	CATSREAGPYNEQFF
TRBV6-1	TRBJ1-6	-	CASSVDMEGSYNSPLHF
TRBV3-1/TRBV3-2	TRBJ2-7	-	CASRRDNSYEQYF
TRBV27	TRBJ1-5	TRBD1	CASSYRGFNQPQHF
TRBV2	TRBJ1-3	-	CASSEAGTSGNTIYF
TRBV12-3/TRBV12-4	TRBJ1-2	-	CASRPGQRGYTF
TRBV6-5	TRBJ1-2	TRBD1	CASRRDRVLSGYTF
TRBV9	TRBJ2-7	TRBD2	CASSVAGGGAYEQYF
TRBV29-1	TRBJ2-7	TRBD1	CSVRGQTTGDEQYF
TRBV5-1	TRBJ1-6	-	CASSGTGSSYNSPLHF